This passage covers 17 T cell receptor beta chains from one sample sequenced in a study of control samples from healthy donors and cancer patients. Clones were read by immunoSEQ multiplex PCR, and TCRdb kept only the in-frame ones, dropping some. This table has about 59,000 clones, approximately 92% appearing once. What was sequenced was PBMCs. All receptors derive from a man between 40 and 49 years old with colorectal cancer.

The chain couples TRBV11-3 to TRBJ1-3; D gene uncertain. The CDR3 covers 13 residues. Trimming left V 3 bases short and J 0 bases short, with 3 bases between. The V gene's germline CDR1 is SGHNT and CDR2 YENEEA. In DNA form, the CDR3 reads TGTGCCAGCAGCTTCAACTCTGGAAACACCATATATTTT. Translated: CASSFNSGNTIYF.

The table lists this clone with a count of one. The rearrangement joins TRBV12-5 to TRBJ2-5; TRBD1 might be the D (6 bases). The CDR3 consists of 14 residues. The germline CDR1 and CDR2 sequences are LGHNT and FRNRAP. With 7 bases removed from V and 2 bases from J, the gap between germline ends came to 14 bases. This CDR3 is CASAVGQLQETQYF. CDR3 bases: TGTGCTAGTGCCGTAGGACAGCTGCAAGAGACCCAGTACTTC.

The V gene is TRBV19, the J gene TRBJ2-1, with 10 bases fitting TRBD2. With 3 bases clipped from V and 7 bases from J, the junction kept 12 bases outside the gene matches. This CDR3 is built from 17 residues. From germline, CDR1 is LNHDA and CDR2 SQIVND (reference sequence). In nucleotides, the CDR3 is TGTGCCAGTAGTATTAGTAACAAGCGGGGGGGCAGGAATGAGCAGTTCTTC. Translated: CASSISNKRGGRNEQFF.

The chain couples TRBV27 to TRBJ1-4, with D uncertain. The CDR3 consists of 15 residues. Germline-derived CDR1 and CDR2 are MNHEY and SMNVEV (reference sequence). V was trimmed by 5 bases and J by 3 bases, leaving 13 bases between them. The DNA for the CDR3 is TGTGCCAGCAGTAATCGAAGGAATGCTAATGAAAAACTGTTTTTT. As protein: CASSNRRNANEKLFF. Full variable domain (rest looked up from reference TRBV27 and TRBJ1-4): EAQVTQNPRYLITVTGKKLTVTCSQNMNHEYMSWYRQDPGLGLRQIYYSMNVEVTDKGDVPEGYKVSRKEKRNFPLILESPSPNQTSLYFCASSNRRNANEKLFFGSGTQLSVL.

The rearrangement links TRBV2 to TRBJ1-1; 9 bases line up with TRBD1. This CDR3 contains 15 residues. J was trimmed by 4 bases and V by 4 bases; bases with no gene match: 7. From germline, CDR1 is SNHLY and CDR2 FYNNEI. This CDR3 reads CASSVRTGASTEAFF. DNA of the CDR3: TGTGCCAGCAGTGTTCGGACAGGGGCCAGCACTGAAGCTTTCTTT.

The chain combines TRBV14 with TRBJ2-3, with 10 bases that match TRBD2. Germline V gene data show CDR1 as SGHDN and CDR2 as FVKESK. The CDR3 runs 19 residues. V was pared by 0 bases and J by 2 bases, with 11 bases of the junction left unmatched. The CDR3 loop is CASSQDSGLAGEYTDTQYF. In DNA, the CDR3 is TGTGCCAGCAGCCAAGATTCGGGGCTAGCGGGGGAGTACACAGATACGCAGTATTTT.

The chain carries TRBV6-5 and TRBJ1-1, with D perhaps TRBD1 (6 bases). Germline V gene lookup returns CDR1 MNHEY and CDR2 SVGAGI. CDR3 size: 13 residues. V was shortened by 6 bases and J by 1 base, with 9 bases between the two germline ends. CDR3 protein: CASSQDRNTEAFF. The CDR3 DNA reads TGTGCCAGCAGCCAGGACAGGAACACTGAAGCTTTCTTT.

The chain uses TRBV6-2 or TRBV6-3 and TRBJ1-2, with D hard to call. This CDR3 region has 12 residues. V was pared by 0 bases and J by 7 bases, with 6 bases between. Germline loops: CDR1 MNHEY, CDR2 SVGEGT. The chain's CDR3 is CASSYSTPGYTF. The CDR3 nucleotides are TGTGCCAGCAGTTACTCGACACCTGGCTACACCTTC.

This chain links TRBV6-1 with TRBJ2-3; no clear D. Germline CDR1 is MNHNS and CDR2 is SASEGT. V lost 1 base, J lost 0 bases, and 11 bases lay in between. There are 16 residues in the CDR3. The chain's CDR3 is CASSEVRVPSTDTQYF. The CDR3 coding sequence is TGTGCCAGCAGTGAAGTAAGGGTCCCTAGCACAGATACGCAGTATTTT.

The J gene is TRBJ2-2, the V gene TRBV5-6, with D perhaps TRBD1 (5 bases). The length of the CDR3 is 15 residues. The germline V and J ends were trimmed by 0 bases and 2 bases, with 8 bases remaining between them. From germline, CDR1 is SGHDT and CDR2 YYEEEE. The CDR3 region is CASSLGQINTGELFF. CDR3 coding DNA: TGTGCCAGCAGCTTGGGACAGATTAACACCGGGGAGCTGTTTTTT.

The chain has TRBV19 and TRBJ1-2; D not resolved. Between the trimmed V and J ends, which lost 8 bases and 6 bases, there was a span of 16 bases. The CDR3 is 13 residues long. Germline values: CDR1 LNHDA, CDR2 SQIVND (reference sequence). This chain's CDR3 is CASSLVGIDGYTF. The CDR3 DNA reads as TGTGCCAGTTCCCTAGTGGGGATCGATGGCTACACCTTC.

CDR3 in amino acids: CASLRTEQETQYF. The CDR3 DNA reads TGTGCCAGCCTCCGGACAGAACAAGAGACCCAGTACTTC. This sequence joins TRBV25-1 and TRBJ2-5; D is possibly TRBD1 (6 bases). Trimming left V 8 bases short and J 2 bases short, with 12 bases between. The CDR3 loop spans 13 amino acids. Germline V CDR1 and CDR2: MGHDK, SYGVNS.

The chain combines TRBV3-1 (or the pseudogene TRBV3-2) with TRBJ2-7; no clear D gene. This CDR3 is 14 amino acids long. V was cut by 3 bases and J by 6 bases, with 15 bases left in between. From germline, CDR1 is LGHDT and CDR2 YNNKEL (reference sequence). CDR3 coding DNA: TGTGCCAGCAGCCAGCTAGTGGCTTCGCTCGAGCAGTACTTC. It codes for CASSQLVASLEQYF.

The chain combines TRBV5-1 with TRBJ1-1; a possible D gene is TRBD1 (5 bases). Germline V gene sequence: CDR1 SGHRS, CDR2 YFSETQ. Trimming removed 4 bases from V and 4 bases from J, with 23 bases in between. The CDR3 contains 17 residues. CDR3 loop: CASSPRPLDKSGTEAFF. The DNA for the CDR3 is TGCGCCAGCAGCCCGCGGCCCCTGGACAAATCGGGCACTGAAGCTTTCTTT.

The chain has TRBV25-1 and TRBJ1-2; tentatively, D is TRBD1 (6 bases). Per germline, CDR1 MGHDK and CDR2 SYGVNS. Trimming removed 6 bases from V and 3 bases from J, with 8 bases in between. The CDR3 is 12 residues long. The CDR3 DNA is TGTGCCAGCAGACAGGGATACTATGGCTACACCTTC. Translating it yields CASRQGYYGYTF.

The CDR3 loop is CASSIDRGNTEAFF. CDR3 DNA sequence: TGTGCCAGTAGTATAGATCGAGGGAACACTGAAGCTTTCTTT. The V and J genes are TRBV19 and TRBJ1-1; unclear D gene. Germline lookup yields CDR1 LNHDA and CDR2 SQIVND (reference sequence). The length of the CDR3 is 14 residues. V was clipped by 0 bases and J by 1 base, with 6 bases between them. The full variable domain, completed using reference TRBV19 and TRBJ1-1, is DGGITQSPKYLFRKEGQNVTLSCEQNLNHDAMYWYRQDPGQGLRLIYYSQIVNDFQKGDIAEGYSVSREKKESFPLTVTSAQKNPTAFYLCASSIDRGNTEAFFGQGTRLTVV.

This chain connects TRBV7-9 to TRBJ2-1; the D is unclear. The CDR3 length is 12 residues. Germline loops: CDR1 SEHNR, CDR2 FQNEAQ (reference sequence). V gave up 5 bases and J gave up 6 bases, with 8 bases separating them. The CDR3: CASSLGFNEQFF. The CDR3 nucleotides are TGTGCCAGCAGCCTAGGCTTCAATGAGCAGTTCTTC. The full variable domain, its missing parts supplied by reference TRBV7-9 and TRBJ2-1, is DTGVSQNPRHKITKRGQNVTFRCDPISEHNRLYWYRQTLGQGPEFLTYFQNEAQLEKSRLLSDRFSAERPKGSFSTLEIQRTEQGDSAMYLCASSLGFNEQFFGPGTRLTVL.